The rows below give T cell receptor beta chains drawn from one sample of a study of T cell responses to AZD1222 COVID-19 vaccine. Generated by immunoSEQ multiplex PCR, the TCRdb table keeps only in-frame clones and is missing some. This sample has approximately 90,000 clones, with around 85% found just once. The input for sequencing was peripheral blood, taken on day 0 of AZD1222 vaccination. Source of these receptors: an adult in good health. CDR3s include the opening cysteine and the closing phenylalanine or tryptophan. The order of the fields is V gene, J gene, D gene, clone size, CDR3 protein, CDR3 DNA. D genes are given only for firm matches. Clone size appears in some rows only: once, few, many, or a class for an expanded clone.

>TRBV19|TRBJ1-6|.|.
CASSIRQYNSPLHF
TGTGCCAGTAGTATTCGACAGTATAATTCACCCCTCCACTTT
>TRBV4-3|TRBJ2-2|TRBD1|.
CASSPAQGANTGELFF
TGCGCCAGCAGCCCGGCCCAGGGGGCGAACACCGGGGAGCTGTTTTTT
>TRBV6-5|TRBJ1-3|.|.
CASTKATSGNTIYF
TGTGCCAGCACCAAAGCCACCTCTGGAAACACCATATATTTT
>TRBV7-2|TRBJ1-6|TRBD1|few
CASSSRTGGVYNSPLHF
TGTGCCAGCAGCTCCAGGACAGGGGGAGTCTATAATTCACCCCTCCACTTT
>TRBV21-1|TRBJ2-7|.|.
CASSKEEGTPTYEQYF
TGTGCCAGCAGCAAAGAAGAAGGGACGCCCACCTACGAGCAGTACTTC
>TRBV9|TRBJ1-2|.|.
CASSPGTDNGYTF
TGTGCCAGCAGCCCCGGGACGGATAATGGCTACACCTTC
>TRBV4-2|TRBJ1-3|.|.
CASSPGTQSSGNTIYF
TGTGCCAGCAGCCCGGGGACACAGAGCTCTGGAAACACCATATATTTT
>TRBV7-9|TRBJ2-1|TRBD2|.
CASSFGPGLAVDEQFF
TGTGCCAGCAGCTTTGGTCCGGGACTAGCCGTGGATGAGCAGTTCTTC
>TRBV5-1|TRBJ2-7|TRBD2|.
CASSKGGAGGGNEQYF
TGCGCCAGCAGCAAGGGAGGGGCGGGAGGAGGGAACGAGCAGTACTTC
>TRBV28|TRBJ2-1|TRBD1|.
CASRTPGQGTNEQFF
TGTGCCAGCAGGACACCGGGACAGGGGACGAATGAGCAGTTCTTC
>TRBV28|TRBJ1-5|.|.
CASIRGGNQPQHF
TGTGCCAGCATCAGGGGAGGCAATCAGCCCCAGCATTTT
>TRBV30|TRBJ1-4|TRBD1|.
CAWSRLPGQGIGKLFF
TGTGCCTGGAGTCGCCTTCCCGGACAGGGTATCGGAAAACTGTTTTTT
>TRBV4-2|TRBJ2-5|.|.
CASSQDGDSWETQYF
TGTGCCAGCAGCCAAGATGGGGACTCTTGGGAGACCCAGTACTTC
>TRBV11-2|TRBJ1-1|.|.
CASSLNVRDGNTEAFF
TGTGCCAGCAGCTTAAACGTTCGGGACGGTAACACTGAAGCTTTCTTT
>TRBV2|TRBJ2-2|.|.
CASSAGVQNTGELFF
TGTGCCAGCAGTGCGGGTGTACAGAACACCGGGGAGCTGTTTTTT
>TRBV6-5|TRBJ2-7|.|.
CASKPPQQGYEQYF
TGTGCCAGCAAACCCCCCCAGCAGGGCTACGAGCAGTACTTC
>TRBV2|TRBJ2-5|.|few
CASSIYREETQYF
TGTGCCAGCAGTATTTACAGGGAGGAGACCCAGTACTTC
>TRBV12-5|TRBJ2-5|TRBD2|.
CASGPGTSGYQETQYF
TGTGCTAGTGGCCCTGGGACTAGCGGGTACCAAGAGACCCAGTACTTC
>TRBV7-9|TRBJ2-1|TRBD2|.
CASSPAGGGRVNEQFF
TGTGCCAGCAGCCCCGCAGGTGGCGGGAGGGTGAATGAGCAGTTCTTC
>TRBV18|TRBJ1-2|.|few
CASSPEADANYGYTF
TGTGCCAGCTCACCAGAGGCCGATGCTAACTATGGCTACACCTTC
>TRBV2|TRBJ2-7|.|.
CASSEDRIRDEQYF
TGTGCCAGCAGTGAAGACCGGATCAGGGACGAGCAGTACTTC
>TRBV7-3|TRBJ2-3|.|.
CASSPRVGGLTDTQYF
TGTGCCAGCAGCCCCAGGGTTGGGGGCCTCACAGATACGCAGTATTTT
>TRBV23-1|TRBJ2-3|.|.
CASSQWAPAPEMGTDTQYF
TGCGCCAGCAGTCAATGGGCGCCAGCGCCAGAGATGGGAACAGATACGCAGTATTTT
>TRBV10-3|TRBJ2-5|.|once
CAISESSGVETQYF
TGTGCCATCAGTGAGTCGAGCGGAGTCGAGACCCAGTACTTC
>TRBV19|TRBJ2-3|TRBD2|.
CASSSRTSGFPDTQYF
TGTGCCAGTAGTTCGCGGACTAGCGGGTTCCCGGATACGCAGTATTTT
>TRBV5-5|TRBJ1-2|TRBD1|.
CASSAGQGEGYTF
TGTGCCAGCAGCGCCGGACAGGGGGAGGGCTACACCTTC
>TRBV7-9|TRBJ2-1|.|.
CASSFQGSFSYNEQFF
TGTGCCAGCAGCTTCCAGGGGTCCTTCTCCTACAATGAGCAGTTCTTC
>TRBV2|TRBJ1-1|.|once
CASSGYTEAFF
TGTGCCAGCAGCGGGTACACTGAAGCTTTCTTT
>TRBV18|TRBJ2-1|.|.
CASSVRRPNEQFF
TGTGCCAGCTCAGTCAGACGGCCCAATGAGCAGTTCTTC
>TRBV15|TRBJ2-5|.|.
CATSRDPTGQETQYF
TGTGCCACCAGCAGAGATCCGACAGGTCAAGAGACCCAGTACTTC
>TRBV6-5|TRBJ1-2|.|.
CASSPRGETYGYTF
TGTGCCAGCAGTCCCCGGGGGGAAACCTATGGCTACACCTTC
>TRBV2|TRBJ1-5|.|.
CASSKQGGNQPQHF
TGTGCCAGCAGTAAACAGGGTGGCAATCAGCCCCAGCATTTT